Below are 29 T cell receptor beta chains sequenced from a single sample in a study of T cell responses to AZD1222 COVID-19 vaccine. Sequencing was performed with immunoSEQ multiplex PCR; in TCRdb, only in-frame clones are kept and a portion is missing. The sample lists fewer than 100,000 clones, roughly 83% occurring once. The specimen was peripheral blood, collected 28 days after the second AZD1222 dose. The receptors were sampled from an adult who received the AZD1222 COVID-19 vaccine.

The chain has TRBV19 and TRBJ2-3; 9 positions agree with TRBD2. The CDR3 is 16 amino acids. Trimming cost V 6 bases and J 2 bases; bases outside gene matches: 9. Germline loops: CDR1 LNHDA, CDR2 SQIVND (reference sequence). This CDR3 is CASRQSAGGTTDTQYF. Written as DNA, the CDR3 is TGTGCCAGTAGGCAATCAGCGGGAGGCACCACAGATACGCAGTATTTT.

This chain connects TRBV19 to TRBJ1-4; 8 positions agree with TRBD1. J was trimmed by 0 bases and V by 6 bases; bases with no gene match: 6. The length of the CDR3 is 16 residues. Germline V gives CDR1 LNHDA, CDR2 SQIVND (reference sequence). The CDR3 spells CASSQTGAPTNEKLFF. CDR3 DNA: TGTGCCAGTAGCCAGACAGGGGCCCCAACTAATGAAAAACTGTTTTTT.

As DNA, the CDR3 is TGTGCCAGTAGTATAACTCATCCGGGAAACACCATATATTTT. It codes for CASSITHPGNTIYF. The chain joins TRBV19 to TRBJ1-3; D gene uncertain. V lost 2 bases and J lost 4, with 9 bases in between. The CDR3 covers 14 residues. The germline gives CDR1 LNHDA, CDR2 SQIVND (reference sequence).

V usage is TRBV9 and J usage is TRBJ2-6; TRBD2 is a possible D gene (6 bases). V lost 0 bases to trimming and J lost 0 bases, with 13 bases between them. This CDR3 is built from 18 residues. CDR1 is SGDLS, CDR2 YYNGEE, per germline. In DNA, the CDR3 is TGTGCCAGCAGCGTAGGTATAGGACTAAGCTCTGGGGCCAACGTCCTGACTTTC. Protein product: CASSVGIGLSSGANVLTF.

The V gene is TRBV7-2, the J gene TRBJ2-7, with D possibly matching TRBD1 (6 bases). Trimming pared 4 bases from V and 2 bases from J, leaving 15 bases between. Per germline, CDR1 SGHTA and CDR2 FQGNSA. The CDR3 totals 15 residues. DNA of the CDR3: TGTGCCAGCAGCTCCCGGACAGCGCGAGCCTACGAGCAGTACTTC. Residues: CASSSRTARAYEQYF.

This clone was picked up one time. Additional DNA sequences in this sample encode the identical CDR3. V and J are TRBV5-1 and TRBJ1-2, with unresolved D. There are 13 residues in the CDR3. Germline V gene lookup returns CDR1 SGHRS and CDR2 YFSETQ. The V end lost 4 bases, the J end lost 6 bases, and 13 bases lay between the germline ends. The CDR3 is CASSPGTGDGYTF. The CDR3 nucleotides are TGCGCCAGCAGCCCGGGAACCGGGGATGGCTACACCTTC.

A single count supports this clone. The chain carries TRBV5-6 and TRBJ1-2; D is ambiguous. The germline V and J ends were trimmed by 3 bases and 2 bases, with 5 bases remaining between them. CDR3 length: 12 residues. Per the germline V gene, CDR1 is SGHDT and CDR2 is YYEEEE. CDR3 DNA: TGTGCCAGCAGCTCCAGAAACTATGGCTACACCTTC. As protein: CASSSRNYGYTF.

The J gene is TRBJ1-3, the V gene TRBV11-2; D is undetermined. The V gene's germline CDR1 is SGHAT and CDR2 FQNNGV. V was shortened by 5 bases and J by 0 bases, with 14 bases between the two germline ends. The length of the CDR3 is 16 residues. CDR3 sequence reads: CASSLAGSNSGNTIYF. The CDR3 coding sequence is TGTGCCAGCAGCCTCGCTGGTTCTAACTCTGGAAACACCATATATTTT.

This rearrangement joins TRBV10-3 to TRBJ1-5; D gene ambiguous. Germline V gene data show CDR1 as ENHRY and CDR2 as SYGVKD. The V end was cut by 0 bases, the J end by 2 bases, with 8 bases between. The CDR3 runs to 15 residues. The CDR3 nucleotides are TGTGCCATCAGTGAGTCGATAGGAGGCAATCAGCCCCAGCATTTT. Translated: CAISESIGGNQPQHF.

The chain has TRBV7-8 and TRBJ1-2, with D perhaps TRBD1 (6 bases). V was cut by 2 bases and J by 2 bases, with 15 bases left in between. The CDR3 consists of 16 residues. Looked up from germline, CDR1 is SGHVS and CDR2 is FQNEAQ. The CDR3 DNA follows: TGTGCCAGCAGCTTACCCGGGACAAATAGCAACTATGGCTACACCTTC. This sequence encodes CASSLPGTNSNYGYTF.

The chain combines TRBV9 with TRBJ1-4; D is perhaps TRBD1 (6 bases). The CDR3 consists of 14 residues. V lost 3 bases to trimming and J lost 7 bases, with 13 bases between them. Germline CDR1 reads SGDLS; CDR2 reads YYNGEE. The CDR3 here is CASSDRDRSEKLFF. DNA for the CDR3: TGTGCCAGCAGCGACAGGGATCGGAGTGAAAAACTGTTTTTT. The full variable domain, completed using reference TRBV9 and TRBJ1-4, is DSGVTQTPKHLITATGQRVTLRCSPRSGDLSVYWYQQSLDQGLQFLIQYYNGEERAKGNILERFSAQQFPDLHSELNLSSLELGDSALYFCASSDRDRSEKLFFGSGTQLSVL.

This clone is termed medium-sized. This chain uses TRBV7-8 with TRBJ2-1; D remains unclear. The V end lost 10 bases, the J end lost 2 bases, and 18 bases lay between the germline ends. Germline-derived CDR1 and CDR2 are SGHVS and FQNEAQ. CDR3 length equals 15 residues. As DNA, the CDR3 is TGTGCCACCATCCCTGCCGAAAGGCCCTACAATGAGCAGTTCTTC. Protein product: CATIPAERPYNEQFF. The full variable domain, completed using reference TRBV7-8 and TRBJ2-1, is GAGVSQSPRYKVAKRGQDVALRCDPISGHVSLFWYQQALGQGPEFLTYFQNEAQLDKSGLPSDRFFAERPEGSVSTLKIQRTQQEDSAVYLCATIPAERPYNEQFFGPGTRLTVL.

This chain uses TRBV6-5 with TRBJ1-2, with 10 bases fitting TRBD1. The CDR3 length is 15 residues. Germline CDR1 MNHEY, CDR2 SVGAGI. The trim removed 4 bases at V and 7 bases at J, leaving 9 bases unmatched. The CDR3 loop is CASSFKGQGSVGYTF. DNA of the CDR3: TGTGCCAGCAGTTTTAAGGGACAGGGGAGCGTTGGCTACACCTTC.

This clone occurred a few times. This chain connects TRBV2 to TRBJ2-7, with D unclear. V lost 1 base, J lost 4 bases, and 8 bases lay in between. Germline values: CDR1 SNHLY, CDR2 FYNNEI. The CDR3 totals 13 residues. The CDR3 coding sequence is TGTGCCAGCAGTGAAGAACTTCAGTACGAGCAGTACTTC. Its protein product is CASSEELQYEQYF.

The chain has TRBV27 and TRBJ2-6; unclear D gene. Germline V gene data show CDR1 as MNHEY and CDR2 as SMNVEV (reference sequence). The V end lost 1 base, the J end lost 4 bases, and 14 bases lay between the germline ends. There are 17 residues in the CDR3. The CDR3 DNA sequence: TGTGCCAGCAGTTTATACCCTGTCCAGCTCGGGGCCAACGTCCTGACTTTC. This codes for CASSLYPVQLGANVLTF.

J is TRBJ2-5 and V is TRBV5-1; D may be TRBD2 (6 bases). Germline CDR1 SGHRS, CDR2 YFSETQ. Trimming took off 2 bases at V and 2 bases at J, with 13 bases between the two ends. This CDR3 is 15 amino acids long. In DNA, the CDR3 is TGCGCCAGCAGCTTATCGTCGGGAGCGCAAGAGACCCAGTACTTC. This translates into CASSLSSGAQETQYF.

The rearrangement joins TRBV4-1 to TRBJ2-7; 12 bases agree with TRBD2. This CDR3 is 18 amino acids long. With V trimmed by 4 bases and J by 1 base, 11 bases remained unmatched. Germline V gives CDR1 MGHRA, CDR2 YSYEKL. The CDR3 spells CASSPRTSGMSGSYEQYF. DNA of the CDR3: TGCGCCAGCAGCCCAAGGACTAGCGGGATGTCCGGGTCCTACGAGCAGTACTTC.

A few counts support this clone. This chain joins TRBV19 and TRBJ1-1; unclear D gene. Germline V CDR1 and CDR2: LNHDA, SQIVND (reference sequence). The CDR3 length is 16 residues. Trimming removed 4 bases from V and 6 bases from J, with 21 bases in between. This CDR3 is CASSTPFWTGRAEAFF. DNA of the CDR3: TGTGCCAGTAGTACCCCTTTTTGGACCGGGCGCGCTGAAGCTTTCTTT. Complete variable domain (other parts from reference TRBV19 and TRBJ1-1): DGGITQSPKYLFRKEGQNVTLSCEQNLNHDAMYWYRQDPGQGLRLIYYSQIVNDFQKGDIAEGYSVSREKKESFPLTVTSAQKNPTAFYLCASSTPFWTGRAEAFFGQGTRLTVV.

There are a few counts of this clone. This chain connects TRBV10-2 to TRBJ1-2; a possible D gene is TRBD1 (5 bases). The CDR3 loop spans 13 amino acids. Trimming shortened V by 7 bases and J by 3 bases, and 12 bases separated the two germline ends. Per the germline V gene, CDR1 is WSHSY and CDR2 is SAAADI. CDR3 protein: CASTPDIYYGYTF. The CDR3 DNA sequence: TGCGCCAGCACGCCGGACATTTACTATGGCTACACCTTC.

The chain is built from TRBV3-1 (or the pseudogene TRBV3-2) and TRBJ2-4; 8 bases fit TRBD2. Germline V gene data show CDR1 as LGHDT and CDR2 as YNNKEL (reference sequence). This CDR3 spans 16 amino acids. The trim removed 4 bases at V and 0 bases at J, leaving 5 bases unmatched. The CDR3 protein is CASSPGTSLAKNIQYF. The DNA for the CDR3 is TGTGCCAGCAGCCCTGGGACTAGTTTAGCCAAAAACATTCAGTACTTC.

The chain links TRBV6-6 to TRBJ1-1, with D possibly being TRBD1 (6 bases). Germline CDR1 and CDR2: MNHNY and SVGAGI (reference sequence). Trimming pared 6 bases from V and 11 bases from J, leaving 16 bases between. The CDR3 is 12 residues long. In DNA form, the CDR3 reads TGTGCCAGCAGGATGGAACAGGGTAAGGCTTTCTTT. Its translation is CASRMEQGKAFF.

The V gene is TRBV27, the J gene TRBJ2-7; D is unresolved. This CDR3 contains 15 residues. V lost 6 bases to trimming and J lost 9 bases, with 24 bases between them. In germline, CDR1 is MNHEY, CDR2 SMNVEV (reference sequence). CDR3: CASSLSGPDASRQYF. For the CDR3, the DNA is TGTGCCAGCAGCTTGAGTGGCCCAGACGCGAGCAGGCAGTACTTC.

The chain employs TRBV6-5 and TRBJ1-1, with 7 bases aligning to TRBD1. V lost 9 bases, J lost 2 bases, and 6 bases stayed unmatched. Germline V gene data show CDR1 as MNHEY and CDR2 as SVGAGI. This CDR3 spans 13 amino acids. CDR3 loop: CASRGTANTEAFF. The CDR3 DNA reads TGTGCCAGTCGAGGGACAGCAAACACTGAAGCTTTCTTT.

This sequence joins TRBV19 and TRBJ2-1, with D possibly being TRBD1 (5 bases). This CDR3 region has 14 residues. The ends were cut back, 4 bases at V and 8 bases at J, with 15 bases in the middle. Looked up from germline, CDR1 is LNHDA and CDR2 is SQIVND (reference sequence). The CDR3 bases are TGTGCCAGTAGTACGCAGACAGATACCTATGAGCAGTTCTTC. Its translation: CASSTQTDTYEQFF.

In regard to this clone: At one of its ends the junction is not consistent with the germline gene, which may arise from a read error. The gene calls are TRBV3-1 (or the pseudogene TRBV3-2) and TRBJ1-2; a weak D match, TRBD1 (5 bases). Germline V gene lookup returns CDR1 LGHDT and CDR2 YNNKEL (reference sequence). This CDR3 has 14 residues. The CDR3 nucleotides read TGTGCCAGCAGACAAGCAGGTCAGGGTAATGGCTACACCTTC. Its protein product is CASRQAGQGNGYTF.

In its sample, this clone was seen a few times. The V and J genes are TRBV10-3 and TRBJ1-1; 9 positions match TRBD1. Per germline, CDR1 ENHRY and CDR2 SYGVKD. V trimming: 5 bases; J trimming: 6 bases; junction bases outside the gene matches: 7. This CDR3 contains 14 residues. The CDR3 is CAISSGTGSPEAFF. The CDR3 nucleotides are TGTGCCATCAGTTCCGGGACAGGGAGTCCTGAAGCTTTCTTT.

This sequence joins TRBV4-3 and TRBJ1-2; D may be TRBD1 (5 bases). The CDR3 extends over 15 amino acids. The ends were cut back, 1 base at V and 2 bases at J, with 11 bases in the middle. Germline CDR1 LGHNA, CDR2 YSLEER. The DNA of the CDR3 is TGCGCCAGCAGCCAAGTGCACAGGCAGAACTATGGCTACACCTTC. This encodes CASSQVHRQNYGYTF.

This chain joins TRBV30 and TRBJ1-2, with TRBD1 matching over 8 bases. CDR1 is GTSNPN, CDR2 SVGIG, per germline (reference sequence). Trimming took 8 bases from V and 4 from J; bases not matched to a gene: 0. The CDR3 contains 10 residues. The CDR3 is CAGTGYGYTF. The CDR3 DNA is TGTGCCGGGACAGGCTATGGCTACACCTTC.

The chain employs TRBV24-1 and TRBJ2-5; TRBD2 aligns across 7 bases. The CDR3 sequence is 13 residues long. The V gene's germline CDR1 is KGHDR and CDR2 SFDVKD. V lost 5 bases, J lost 5 bases, and 4 bases stayed unmatched. The CDR3 nucleotides read TGTGCCACCAGTGCAGGCGGGAGTGAGACCCAGTACTTC. Translation gives CATSAGGSETQYF.